Following are 23 T cell receptor beta chains from one sample sequenced in a study of T cell responses to AZD1222 COVID-19 vaccine. This table comes from immunoSEQ multiplex PCR, and its TCRdb copy is limited to in-frame clones, with some not included. Here the sample spans 95,000 to 110,000 clones, 89% being singletons. The sample in question was peripheral blood, obtained on day 0 of AZD1222 vaccination. The receptors were sampled from an adult in good health.

Only one count was recorded for this clone. V usage is TRBV27 and J usage is TRBJ2-5; D might be TRBD2 (5 bases). CDR1 and CDR2 from the germline V gene are MNHEY and SMNVEV (reference sequence). Trimming took off 8 bases at V and 1 base at J, with 17 bases between the two ends. The CDR3 runs 15 residues. As DNA, the CDR3 is TGTGCCAGCGCTTCCCCTCGGAGGAGCCAAGAGACCCAGTACTTC. This gives the protein CASASPRRSQETQYF.

The chain is built from TRBV11-2 and TRBJ1-6; tentatively, D is TRBD1 (5 bases). Germline V CDR1 and CDR2: SGHAT, FQNNGV. V shed 8 bases and J shed 0 bases, with 11 bases lying between them. The CDR3 has 15 residues. This CDR3 is CASRFRGSYNSPLHF. The DNA of the CDR3 is TGTGCCAGCCGGTTTAGGGGCTCCTATAATTCACCCCTCCACTTT.

V is TRBV5-6 and J is TRBJ1-6, with D perhaps matching TRBD1 (6 bases). Germline V lookup: CDR1 SGHDT, CDR2 YYEEEE. Trimming shortened V by 0 bases and J by 6 bases, and 16 bases separated the two germline ends. CDR3 length: 17 residues. The CDR3 bases are TGTGCCAGCAGCTTGGCCGGGGGGGGCCTATTTAATTCACCCCTCCACTTT. Translation gives CASSLAGGGLFNSPLHF. Combining the CDR3 with reference TRBV5-6 and TRBJ1-6 gives the whole variable domain DAGVTQSPTHLIKTRGQQVTLRCSPKSGHDTVSWYQQALGQGPQFIFQYYEEEERQRGNFPDRFSGHQFPNYSSELNVNALLLGDSALYLCASSLAGGGLFNSPLHFGNGTRLTVT.

V gene TRBV7-2 combines with J gene TRBJ2-7; 8 bases are shared with TRBD2. Losses at the gene ends were 1 base for V and 5 bases for J; bases not matched to a gene: 10. The CDR3 contains 16 residues. The V gene's germline CDR1 is SGHTA and CDR2 FQGNSA. The CDR3 sequence is CASSLGRVAGLNEQYF. DNA for the CDR3: TGTGCCAGCAGCTTAGGGCGCGTAGCGGGATTAAACGAGCAGTACTTC.

The gene calls are TRBV5-1 and TRBJ2-5; TRBD2 agrees at 12 bases. Per germline, CDR1 SGHRS and CDR2 YFSETQ. V lost 5 bases and J lost 1; bases outside the gene matches: 6. This CDR3 comprises 16 residues. The CDR3 protein is CASSSWGLAGQETQYF. Written as DNA, the CDR3 is TGCGCCAGCAGTTCCTGGGGACTAGCGGGCCAAGAGACCCAGTACTTC. Full variable domain (missing parts from reference TRBV5-1 and TRBJ2-5): KAGVTQTPRYLIKTRGQQVTLSCSPISGHRSVSWYQQTPGQGLQFLFEYFSETQRNKGNFPGRFSGRQFSNSRSEMNVSTLELGDSALYLCASSSWGLAGQETQYFGPGTRLLVL.

The rearrangement links TRBV11-2 to TRBJ2-5; 8 bases agree with TRBD1. Germline V gene data show CDR1 as SGHAT and CDR2 as FQNNGV. CDR3 size: 15 residues. The ends lost 5 bases at V and 2 bases at J; junction bases unmatched: 7. The CDR3 region has the DNA TGTGCCAGCAGCCAAAGGACAGGGCGGCAAGAGACCCAGTACTTC. This sequence encodes CASSQRTGRQETQYF. Using reference TRBV11-2 and TRBJ2-5 for the parts outside the CDR3, the full variable domain is EAGVAQSPRYKIIEKRQSVAFWCNPISGHATLYWYQQILGQGPKLLIQFQNNGVVDDSQLPKDRFSAERLKGVDSTLKIQPAKLEDSAVYLCASSQRTGRQETQYFGPGTRLLVL.

The rearrangement links TRBV9 to TRBJ2-7; TRBD1 or TRBD2 may be the D gene (5 bases each). This CDR3 contains 14 residues. The V gene lost 5 bases and the J gene lost 0 bases, with 12 bases spanning the gap. Germline loops: CDR1 SGDLS, CDR2 YYNGEE. In nucleotides, the CDR3 is TGTGCCAGCAGTAGGGACGGAAGCTCCTACGAGCAGTACTTC. Translated, it gives CASSRDGSSYEQYF.

This clone showed up just once. The chain has TRBV7-3 and TRBJ2-7; D gene uncertain. The V gene lost 4 bases and the J gene lost 8 bases, with 12 bases spanning the gap. The CDR3 has 12 amino acids. Germline loops: CDR1 SGHTA, CDR2 FQGTGA. The CDR3 coding sequence is TGTGCCAGCAGCTACCCCCAAGGTCAGCAGTACTTC. This gives the protein CASSYPQGQQYF.

The genes are TRBV27 and TRBJ1-4; D remains ambiguous. The CDR3 spans 14 residues. V lost 6 bases, J lost 8 bases, and 16 bases lay in between. The germline V gene has CDR1 MNHEY and CDR2 SMNVEV (reference sequence). DNA of the CDR3: TGTGCCAGCAGACTCGGGGTTCGGGGAGAAAAACTGTTTTTT. Its protein is CASRLGVRGEKLFF.

This sequence joins TRBV9 and TRBJ2-3; D ambiguous. Germline CDR1 is SGDLS and CDR2 is YYNGEE. The CDR3 consists of 14 residues. Trimming took off 4 bases at V and 0 bases at J, with 9 bases between the two ends. The CDR3 DNA sequence: TGTGCCAGCAGCCGAGATACAAGCACAGATACGCAGTATTTT. The encoded protein is CASSRDTSTDTQYF.

The chain employs TRBV19 and TRBJ1-3; 10 bases fit TRBD1. J was trimmed by 7 bases and V by 4 bases; bases with no gene match: 4. Germline V gene lookup returns CDR1 LNHDA and CDR2 SQIVND (reference sequence). The CDR3 loop spans 14 amino acids. CDR3 nucleotide sequence: TGTGCCAGTAGTACGGGACAGGGGTTGAACACCATATATTTT. Translated, it gives CASSTGQGLNTIYF.

The chain is built from TRBV19 and TRBJ1-1, with D tentatively TRBD1 (6 bases). CDR3 size: 12 residues. Germline loops: CDR1 LNHDA, CDR2 SQIVND (reference sequence). V lost 5 bases and J lost 6, with 10 bases in between. CDR3: CASSVQGSEAFF. The CDR3 DNA reads TGTGCCAGTAGTGTACAGGGTTCTGAAGCTTTCTTT.

V usage is TRBV6-5 and J usage is TRBJ2-2; 12 bases are a match to TRBD1. CDR3 length equals 15 residues. The V gene's germline CDR1 is MNHEY and CDR2 SVGAGI. J gave up 6 bases and V 6 bases, and 5 bases lay outside the gene matches. The CDR3 is CASRGRDRGPGELFF. In nucleotides, the CDR3 is TGTGCCAGCAGAGGAAGGGACAGGGGGCCCGGGGAGCTGTTTTTT.

The chain employs TRBV7-8 and TRBJ2-5; D unresolved. The CDR3 runs to 13 residues. The V and J ends lost 5 bases and 2 bases respectively, with 9 bases between them. Germline assignment: CDR1 SGHVS and CDR2 FQNEAQ. CDR3 bases: TGTGCCAGCAGCCGGCCCCCACAAGAGACCCAGTACTTC. Protein product: CASSRPPQETQYF. Complete variable domain (other parts from reference TRBV7-8 and TRBJ2-5): GAGVSQSPRYKVAKRGQDVALRCDPISGHVSLFWYQQALGQGPEFLTYFQNEAQLDKSGLPSDRFFAERPEGSVSTLKIQRTQQEDSAVYLCASSRPPQETQYFGPGTRLLVL.

The V gene is TRBV7-2, the J gene TRBJ1-2; 10 bases are a match to TRBD1. CDR1 and CDR2 (germline): SGHTA, FQGNSA. Unmatched junction bases numbered 5, after V lost 4 bases and J lost 3 bases. The CDR3 runs 15 residues. In DNA form, the CDR3 reads TGTGCCAGCAGCTCGACAGGGGGCGCGCACTATGGCTACACCTTC. Translated, it gives CASSSTGGAHYGYTF. The full variable domain, rest sourced from reference TRBV7-2 and TRBJ1-2, is GAGVSQSPSNKVTEKGKDVELRCDPISGHTALYWYRQSLGQGLEFLIYFQGNSAPDKSGLPSDRFSAERTGGSVSTLTIQRTQQEDSAVYLCASSSTGGAHYGYTFGSGTRLTVV.

This clone was observed a handful of times. This chain links TRBV11-2 with TRBJ2-7; D is perhaps TRBD1 or TRBD2 (5 bases each). The CDR3 totals 13 residues. The V gene's germline CDR1 is SGHAT and CDR2 FQNNGV. V was trimmed by 3 bases and J by 8 bases, leaving 14 bases between them. Here the CDR3 reads CASSFKGTEQQYF. The CDR3 region has the DNA TGTGCCAGCAGCTTCAAGGGGACCGAGCAGCAGTACTTC.

V is TRBV7-3 and J is TRBJ2-1; D is perhaps TRBD2 (6 bases). Germline CDR1 SGHTA, CDR2 FQGTGA. This CDR3 is 13 amino acids long. V lost 8 bases and J lost 2, with 10 bases in between. The CDR3 sequence: CASGSGAYNEQFF. CDR3 coding DNA: TGTGCCAGCGGTAGCGGAGCCTACAATGAGCAGTTCTTC.

In nucleotides, the CDR3 is TGTGCCATCAACGAGGATCGAGCGGGAGGGAGCACAGATACGCAGTATTTT. The encoded protein is CAINEDRAGGSTDTQYF. The chain links TRBV10-3 to TRBJ2-3; 10 bases line up with TRBD2. V gave up 7 bases and J gave up 0 bases; unmatched junction bases: 10. In germline, CDR1 is ENHRY, CDR2 SYGVKD. This CDR3 is built from 17 residues.

The chain recombines TRBV19 with TRBJ2-5, with unresolved D. Trimming pared 1 base from V and 1 base from J, leaving 10 bases between. The CDR3 consists of 15 residues. The V gene's germline CDR1 is LNHDA and CDR2 SQIVND (reference sequence). CDR3 residues: CASSIARQVQETQYF. In DNA form, the CDR3 reads TGTGCCAGTAGTATAGCGCGGCAGGTCCAAGAGACCCAGTACTTC.

The J gene is TRBJ2-7, the V gene TRBV5-1, with 11 nucleotides matching TRBD2. Germline CDR1 SGHRS, CDR2 YFSETQ. The trim removed 1 base at V and 2 bases at J, leaving 5 bases unmatched. The CDR3 extends over 16 amino acids. CDR3: CASSLPGTSGTYEQYF. The CDR3 region has the DNA TGCGCCAGCAGCTTGCCCGGGACTAGCGGAACCTACGAGCAGTACTTC.

J is TRBJ1-1 and V is TRBV6-5; tentatively, D is TRBD1 (5 bases). Germline V gene lookup returns CDR1 MNHEY and CDR2 SVGAGI. Trimming cost V 8 bases and J 2 bases, with 9 bases left between them. CDR3 length equals 12 residues. CDR3 sequence reads: CASLRGNTEAFF. The CDR3 nucleotides are TGTGCCAGCCTGAGGGGAAACACTGAAGCTTTCTTT.

The V gene is TRBV28, the J gene TRBJ1-2; D uncertain. The V gene lost 3 bases and the J gene lost 3 bases, with 11 bases spanning the gap. Per germline, CDR1 MDHEN and CDR2 SYDVKM. The CDR3 is made up of 14 amino acids. CDR3 in DNA: TGTGCCAGCAGTTTGGTTAATCGGGACTATGGCTACACCTTC. Its protein product is CASSLVNRDYGYTF.

The chain couples TRBV7-9 to TRBJ1-5; D remains ambiguous. The CDR3 totals 15 residues. CDR1 is SEHNR, CDR2 FQNEAQ, per germline (reference sequence). The V gene lost 4 bases and the J gene lost 9 bases, with 19 bases spanning the gap. This CDR3 is CASSSSDIAGGPQHF. The CDR3 coding sequence is TGTGCCAGCAGCTCGTCAGACATCGCGGGTGGGCCCCAGCATTTT.